The present T cell receptor (beta chain) was sequenced within a study of identical twins (dated by TCRdb to the mid-2010s). Study-wide context: To test whether fetal clonotypes persist, the study used deep sequencing on TCR alpha and beta repertoires from monozygotic twins, unrelated adults of various ages, and cord blood. To rule out contamination, replicate twin experiments were performed at different times with different library preparation protocols. The full study reports these points: Fewer insertions were carried by abundant cord blood beta clonotypes, a similar but weaker trend appeared in young adult naive repertoires, and no such trend appeared in memory repertoires. In monozygotic twins, recombination models systematically underestimated out-of-frame TCR alpha sharing, but the models matched the sharing seen between unrelated individuals. Zero-insertion analyses could be partly confounded by invariant T cells such as MAIT and iNKT, though diverse VJ usage argued against such confounding for most clonotypes. In beta out-of-frame sequences, excess twin sharing was weaker, because having fewer shared sequences lowered the signal-to-noise ratio. Conclusions relied on cross-sectional statistical analysis, since the same donors could not be followed over many years. Compared with coincidental sharing between unrelated individuals, out-of-frame TCR alpha sequences shared between twins showed an excess of sequences with low generation probability.

Library generation was performed with 5' RACE. Data came from an Illumina HiSeq 2000. A universal primer binding site was introduced by template switching, and a unique molecular identifier was present in the final cDNA, enabling accurate counting of TCR cDNA molecules. First-strand cDNA for TCR alpha and beta chains was synthesized from specific primers in the conserved constant-segment region. Each cDNA library was double barcoded, with a SMART-Mk sample barcode plus Illumina barcodes, to control for contamination. TruSeq adapter sequences along with Illumina sample barcodes were introduced in two successive PCR steps. Sequencing of the TCR alpha and beta cDNA libraries was done on the Illumina HiSeq platform using custom primers. Regarding the original processing steps: MiGEC processed the raw reads to extract unique molecular identifiers, while MiXCR was used to determine the CDR3 positions. For each individual, recombination models were inferred using an EM algorithm with the repgenHMM and IGoR tools. The analysis of shared clonotypes was done with the tcR package in R, with sharing normalized by the product of cloneset sizes. To study raw recombination free of thymic and clonal selection effects, out-of-frame nonproductive sequences were analyzed. TCRdb handled the public reads itself, with Q25 trimming in fastp and clone calling in MiXCR, and kept productive beta chains. For every CDR3 protein sequence, its rows merge into one entry that carries the most common genes and DNA. The V and J calls shown here were made by TCRdb, not taken from the authors' results. This sample comprises approximately 530,000 distinct CDR3 sequences, 20% to 25% of them detected only once. The leading ten clones occupy roughly 0.5% of the sample.

Spanning cysteine to phenylalanine, the CDR3 consists of 14 amino acids. Just CDR3 DNA is preserved here, 42 bases in frame from base 1. Trimming removed 6 bases from V and 5 bases from J; the gene matches leave 9 bases unexplained. Every donor in the study was a healthy Caucasian. The twin cohort comprised three pairs of female monozygotic twins, all aged about 18 to 30 years. CD4+ and CD8+ T cell populations were isolated with positive isolation kits from Invitrogen. A few counts support this clonotype. Its target antigen remains unknown. Base qualities are not provided; no much larger clone lies one nucleotide away. These data are also associated with another study on yellow fever vaccine responses in identical twins. Taken from the second paper: According to the authors, the vaccine-induced T cell response in identical twins seemed to be partly convergent and partly specific to each individual. The study precisely tracked vaccine-responding T cell clones in identical twins.

The sequenced sample was CD4+ T cells sorted from blood. The receptor's source is a woman under 30 in good health. The chain links TRBV12-3 or TRBV12-4 with TRBJ2-7; 8 nucleotides in the junction match TRBD2. The base sequence is TGTGCCAGCAGATCACGGGAGGGCCGGAACGAGCAGTACTTC. It translates as CASRSREGRNEQYF.